Below, 26 T cell receptor beta chains from the same sample are listed, as sequenced in a study of blood T cell repertoires in COVID-19. Method: immunoSEQ multiplex PCR; TCRdb's copy keeps in-frame clones and lacks some. The table shows roughly 300,000 clones, with roughly 86% occurring only once. Sample: PBMCs or T cells enriched from blood (not recorded which). The receptor set was obtained from a woman in her twenties or thirties who had recovered from COVID-19.

Only one count was recorded for this clone. The J gene is TRBJ2-1, the V gene TRBV18; D gene unclear. The CDR3 consists of 15 residues. Deletions cut 3 bases from V and 2 bases from J, with 11 bases between. The germline CDR1 and CDR2 sequences are KGHSH and LQKENI. The CDR3: CASSPDLGAYNEQFF. The DNA of the CDR3 is TGTGCCAGCTCACCCGACTTGGGTGCCTACAATGAGCAGTTCTTC.

V is TRBV14 and J is TRBJ2-1, with D perhaps matching TRBD1 (6 bases). The germline gives CDR1 SGHDN, CDR2 FVKESK. This CDR3 is 10 amino acids long. V lost 9 bases and J lost 8, with 8 bases in between. CDR3 nucleotides: TGTGCCAGAGAGGGGGATGAGCAGTTCTTC. Encoded protein: CAREGDEQFF.

This clone occurred a few times. This chain links TRBV27 with TRBJ1-2; perhaps TRBD1 as D (5 bases). The CDR3 contains 14 residues. The V and J ends lost 2 bases and 2 bases respectively, with 9 bases between them. Germline CDR1 MNHEY, CDR2 SMNVEV (reference sequence). CDR3 sequence (DNA): TGTGCCAGCAGTTTAAGGCGGGACAACTATGGCTACACCTTC. Amino acids: CASSLRRDNYGYTF.

This clone was recorded only once. The DNA for the CDR3 is TGTGCTAGTGGTTTGTCCACAACTAATGAAAAACTGTTTTTT. Its translation is CASGLSTTNEKLFF. This sequence joins TRBV12-5 and TRBJ1-4; D not resolved. The germline gives CDR1 LGHNT, CDR2 FRNRAP. Trimming shortened V by 2 bases and J by 0 bases, and 4 bases separated the two germline ends. This CDR3 region has 14 residues.

This clone was found once. V is TRBV15 and J is TRBJ1-1; D not certain. The CDR3 spans 13 residues. V was clipped by 1 base and J by 2 bases, with 5 bases between them. Germline lookup yields CDR1 LNHNV and CDR2 YYDKDF (reference sequence). The CDR3 region has the DNA TGTGCCACCAGCAGAGCGTTAAACACTGAAGCTTTCTTT. Translating gives CATSRALNTEAFF.

The chain uses TRBV6-5 and TRBJ2-7; no definite D call. There are 13 residues in the CDR3. V lost 6 bases and J 6 bases, leaving 15 bases between the germline ends. Germline V gene sequence: CDR1 MNHEY, CDR2 SVGAGI. This CDR3 reads CASRSTGVGEQYF. The CDR3 region has the DNA TGTGCCAGCAGATCCACCGGTGTCGGCGAGCAGTACTTC.

The chain is built from TRBV2 and TRBJ1-6; D remains unclear. CDR3 length: 18 residues. The germline gives CDR1 SNHLY, CDR2 FYNNEI. V lost 1 base and J lost 2, with 15 bases in between. The CDR3 loop is CASSEGKEEDAYNSPLHF. CDR3 sequence (DNA): TGTGCCAGCAGTGAAGGGAAGGAGGAGGACGCCTATAATTCACCCCTCCACTTT.

The chain employs TRBV23-1 and TRBJ2-1; possible D gene TRBD1, 7 bases. TRBV23-1 is placed among ORFs of uncertain function. CDR3 length: 18 amino acids. V was pared by 2 bases and J by 5 bases, with 22 bases between. CDR3 in DNA: TGCGCCAGCAGTCAAAGGGAGGCACAGGGGAAAAGTGACAATGAGCAGTTCTTC. As protein: CASSQREAQGKSDNEQFF.

V and J are TRBV10-3 and TRBJ2-7; D possibly corresponds to TRBD2 (6 bases). Per germline, CDR1 ENHRY and CDR2 SYGVKD. This CDR3 has 14 residues. Trimming stripped 0 bases from V and 3 bases from J, with 9 bases between. The CDR3 DNA sequence: TGTGCCATCAGTGAGTCGACGGGGGTCTACGAGCAGTACTTC. This encodes CAISESTGVYEQYF.

With respect to this clone: The sample holds other DNA sequences that translate to the same CDR3. The chain joins TRBV29-1 to TRBJ1-1, with 7 positions matching TRBD1. CDR1 and CDR2 from the germline V gene are SQVTM and ANQGSEA. Trimming took 7 bases from V and 0 from J; bases not matched to a gene: 11. The length of the CDR3 is 15 residues. This CDR3 reads CSGRQGWGMNTEAFF. The CDR3 DNA is TGCAGCGGTAGACAGGGTTGGGGGATGAACACTGAAGCTTTCTTT.

This clone was counted a few times. The V and J genes are TRBV28 and TRBJ2-2; TRBD2 aligns across 7 bases. CDR1 MDHEN and CDR2 SYDVKM come from the germline V gene. The CDR3 sequence is 14 residues long. V dropped 4 bases and J dropped 4; count of bases not matched to a gene: 3. The CDR3 region is CASSWDYSTGELFF. CDR3 DNA sequence: TGTGCCAGCAGTTGGGACTATTCCACCGGGGAGCTGTTTTTT.

The J gene is TRBJ1-3, the V gene TRBV19, with unresolved D. CDR3 length: 16 amino acids. V gave up 7 bases and J gave up 2 bases, with 18 bases separating them. Germline V gene lookup returns CDR1 LNHDA and CDR2 SQIVND (reference sequence). This CDR3 is CASIPRTGSPGNTIYF. The CDR3 DNA follows: TGTGCCAGTATTCCCCGGACTGGCTCCCCTGGAAACACCATATATTTT.

CDR3 coding DNA: TGTGCCAGCAGCATAATTCGAAGGGGTGCGCCCCAGCATTTT. It yields the protein CASSIIRRGAPQHF. This chain uses TRBV6-2 or TRBV6-3 with TRBJ1-5, with a weak D call TRBD1 (5 bases). Trimming pared 6 bases from V and 9 bases from J, leaving 18 bases between. Per germline, CDR1 MNHEY and CDR2 SVGEGT. The CDR3 is made up of 14 amino acids.

This clone has a handful of counts. The rearrangement uses TRBV12-3 or TRBV12-4 and TRBJ1-5; D is unresolved. Trimming removed 6 bases at V and 7 bases at J, with 13 bases between. CDR3 length equals 13 residues. CDR3 region: CASSNGVRQPQHF. The CDR3 DNA is TGTGCCAGCAGCAACGGGGTCCGGCAGCCCCAGCATTTT.

V usage is TRBV28 and J usage is TRBJ1-3; D unresolved. The ends were cut back, 3 bases at V and 1 base at J, with 13 bases in the middle. Germline assignment: CDR1 MDHEN and CDR2 SYDVKM. The CDR3 extends over 16 amino acids. For the CDR3, the DNA is TGTGCCAGCAGTTTCACCCCGCCCGGGTCTGGAAACACCATATATTTT. Translation: CASSFTPPGSGNTIYF.

CDR3 residues: CASPTGYGEAFF. In DNA, the CDR3 is TGTGCCAGCCCGACAGGTTATGGGGAAGCTTTCTTT. V is TRBV6-5 and J is TRBJ1-1; D possibly corresponds to TRBD1 (6 bases). Deletions cut 8 bases from V and 8 bases from J, with 15 bases between. Per germline, CDR1 MNHEY and CDR2 SVGAGI. This CDR3 contains 12 residues.

This chain connects TRBV7-9 to TRBJ1-2; 8 positions agree with TRBD1. CDR3 length: 16 amino acids. Germline values: CDR1 SEHNR, CDR2 FQNEAQ (reference sequence). V dropped 4 bases and J dropped 4; count of bases not matched to a gene: 11. The CDR3 is CASSSTDREPLYGYTF. In nucleotides, the CDR3 is TGTGCCAGCAGCTCAACGGACAGGGAGCCTCTCTATGGCTACACCTTC.

The chain has TRBV19 and TRBJ2-7; tentatively, D is TRBD2 (6 bases). The CDR3 has 14 residues. The germline CDR1 and CDR2 sequences are LNHDA and SQIVND (reference sequence). Trimming shortened V by 3 bases and J by 3 bases, and 12 bases separated the two germline ends. CDR3 DNA: TGTGCCAGTAGTATTTCCGGACTACTCTACGAGCAGTACTTC. Protein sequence: CASSISGLLYEQYF.

The chain combines TRBV5-4 with TRBJ2-3; 8 positions agree with TRBD2. The germline gives CDR1 SGHNT, CDR2 YYREEE (reference sequence). The CDR3 is 14 amino acids. V gave up 7 bases and J gave up 1 base; unmatched junction bases: 5. The CDR3, as DNA: TGTGCCAGCCGGGGGGGGCCCGGCACAGATACGCAGTATTTT. It translates to CASRGGPGTDTQYF.

This clone has a handful of counts. This sequence joins TRBV7-3 and TRBJ1-1; a weak D match, TRBD1 (5 bases). Germline V CDR1 and CDR2: SGHTA, FQGTGA. V was shortened by 6 bases and J by 1 base, with 9 bases between the two germline ends. The CDR3 extends over 13 amino acids. CDR3 sequence (DNA): TGTGCCAGCAGATTTGACAGGAACACTGAAGCTTTCTTT. Protein product: CASRFDRNTEAFF.

This rearrangement joins TRBV11-3 to TRBJ1-1; 8 positions match TRBD1. Germline V lookup: CDR1 SGHNT, CDR2 YENEEA. CDR3 length equals 18 residues. Unmatched junction bases numbered 16, after V lost 5 bases and J lost 2 bases. The CDR3 DNA reads as TGTGCCAGCAGCCCTCACACCGGGACAGGCGTATCTAACACTGAAGCTTTCTTT. Its translation: CASSPHTGTGVSNTEAFF.

CDR3 sequence (DNA): TGTGCCAGCAGCCGGCCCGGACAGGACCCTAACTATGGCTACACCTTC. It encodes CASSRPGQDPNYGYTF. This sequence joins TRBV4-2 and TRBJ1-2; 7 positions match TRBD1. Looked up from germline, CDR1 is LGHNA and CDR2 is YNFKEQ. V was clipped by 4 bases and J by 0 bases; unmatched bases: 8. This CDR3 has 16 residues.

The chain links TRBV6-5 to TRBJ1-2, with D possibly matching TRBD1 (6 bases). This CDR3 is built from 14 residues. V was shortened by 6 bases and J by 8 bases, with 19 bases between the two germline ends. Germline V lookup: CDR1 MNHEY, CDR2 SVGAGI. CDR3: CASSRGGEYGGYTF. The CDR3 DNA follows: TGTGCCAGCAGCCGAGGGGGGGAATATGGCGGCTACACCTTC.

The V and J genes are TRBV19 and TRBJ1-2, with TRBD1 matching over 7 bases. V shed 6 bases and J 5 bases; nucleotides not matched to a gene: 6. In germline, CDR1 is LNHDA, CDR2 SQIVND (reference sequence). This CDR3 is 13 amino acids long. CDR3 protein: CASREGAVYGYTF. CDR3 sequence (DNA): TGTGCCAGTAGAGAGGGGGCAGTTTATGGCTACACCTTC.

The V gene is TRBV13, the J gene TRBJ2-2, with D maybe TRBD2 (6 bases). Trimming shortened V by 4 bases and J by 0 bases, and 21 bases separated the two germline ends. This CDR3 comprises 19 residues. CDR1 PRHDT and CDR2 FYEKMQ come from the germline V gene (reference sequence). The CDR3 spells CASSSPVGLASPNTGELFF. The CDR3, as DNA: TGTGCCAGCAGCTCACCTGTCGGTCTAGCGTCCCCGAACACCGGGGAGCTGTTTTTT.

CDR3 sequence reads: CASSTMSGNYGYTF. The DNA for the CDR3 is TGTGCCAGCAGTACCATGAGCGGGAACTATGGCTACACCTTC. This chain uses TRBV6-5 with TRBJ1-2; D unclear. CDR1 is MNHEY and CDR2 is SVGAGI in the germline V gene. This CDR3 comprises 14 residues. V lost 5 bases to trimming and J lost 2 bases, with 12 bases between them.